A single sample is the source of the 9 T cell receptor beta chains below, sequenced in a study of tumor-infiltrating lymphocytes in oesophageal squamous cell carcinoma. TCRdb reanalysed the PCR reads using MiXCR and keeps one entry per CDR3 protein. The sample records approximately 9,800 distinct CDR3 sequences, roughly 60% being singletons. The sample taken for sequencing was esophageal tumor tissue. These receptors were taken from a female donor with esophageal squamous cell carcinoma.

V and J are TRBV7-8 and TRBJ2-7; D is uncertain. This CDR3 is built from 14 residues. From germline, CDR1 is SGHVS and CDR2 FQNEAQ. V was clipped by 5 bases and J by 1 base, with 12 bases between them. As DNA, the CDR3 is TGTGCCAGCAGCCCACGTGACAATTCCTACGAGCAGTACTTC. Translation gives CASSPRDNSYEQYF.

The chain recombines TRBV6-1 with TRBJ2-5, with D perhaps assigned TRBD1 or TRBD2 (5 bases each). The germline V gene encodes CDR1 MNHNS and CDR2 SASEGT. The length of the CDR3 is 14 residues. Trimming pared 8 bases from V and 5 bases from J, leaving 18 bases between. CDR3 in DNA: TGTGCCAGCCATACCTCGGGGTCAGGGGAGACCCAGTACTTC. Translated, it gives CASHTSGSGETQYF.

The J gene is TRBJ2-7, the V gene TRBV27; 8 bases agree with TRBD2. Judging by the DNA end, TRBJ2-1 fits better; the J call may be wrong. CDR3 length equals 15 residues. The germline V gene encodes CDR1 MNHEY and CDR2 SMNVEV (reference sequence). CDR3 nucleotides: TGTGCCAGCAGTTTACCGGGACTAGTAGGCAATGAGCAGTTCTTC. This translates into CASSLPGLVGNEQFF.

The J gene is TRBJ2-7, the V gene TRBV6-1; tentatively, D is TRBD2 (7 bases). Gene TRBJ2-5 matches the end of the DNA better, so the J call may be wrong. The CDR3 runs 15 residues. The germline CDR1 and CDR2 sequences are MNHNS and SASEGT. The CDR3 bases are TGTGCCAGCAGTCCGCCCGGGGGGCGCTTGGAGACCCAGTACTTC. Protein sequence: CASSPPGGRLETQYF.

This clonotype showed up just a few times. The V gene is TRBV7-2, the J gene TRBJ1-5; 7 nucleotides align to TRBD1. CDR1 is SGHTA, CDR2 FQGNSA, per germline. With 0 bases clipped from V and 3 bases from J, the junction kept 5 bases outside the gene matches. There are 16 residues in the CDR3. CDR3 amino acids: CASSLAVQGNNQPQHF. In nucleotides, the CDR3 is TGTGCCAGCAGCTTAGCGGTACAGGGGAACAATCAGCCCCAGCATTTT.

The chain carries TRBV12-3 or TRBV12-4 and TRBJ2-1; 7 bases match TRBD1. The end of the DNA fits TRBJ1-2 better, so the J call may be wrong. This CDR3 comprises 15 residues. The CDR3 sequence is CASSPQGVEHYGYTF. The CDR3 coding sequence is TGTGCCAGCAGCCCGCAGGGGGTGGAGCACTATGGCTACACCTTC.

The J gene is TRBJ2-5, the V gene TRBV11-3; a possible D gene is TRBD1 (6 bases). The length of the CDR3 is 14 residues. Looked up from germline, CDR1 is SGHNT and CDR2 is YENEEA. V lost 3 bases, J lost 2 bases, and 10 bases lay in between. The CDR3 DNA follows: TGTGCCAGCAGCTTGGGTGGACAGCAAGAGACCCAGTACTTC. Translated: CASSLGGQQETQYF.

This clonotype was seen a handful of times. This chain uses TRBV7-2 with TRBJ2-1; D is perhaps TRBD1 (5 bases). TRBJ1-2 explains the end of the DNA better; the J call may be wrong. The CDR3 consists of 13 residues. Germline CDR1 reads SGHTA; CDR2 reads FQGNSA. CDR3 loop: CASSPTWGGGYTF. CDR3 DNA: TGTGCCAGCAGCCCAACCTGGGGGGGAGGCTACACCTTC.

The chain has TRBV7-8 and TRBJ2-1; D ambiguous. CDR3 size: 12 residues. The germline V and J ends were trimmed by 7 bases and 6 bases, with 10 bases remaining between them. The germline V gene encodes CDR1 SGHVS and CDR2 FQNEAQ. DNA of the CDR3: TGTGCCAGCACCTTTCCCCCCAATGAGCAGTTCTTC. Amino acids: CASTFPPNEQFF.